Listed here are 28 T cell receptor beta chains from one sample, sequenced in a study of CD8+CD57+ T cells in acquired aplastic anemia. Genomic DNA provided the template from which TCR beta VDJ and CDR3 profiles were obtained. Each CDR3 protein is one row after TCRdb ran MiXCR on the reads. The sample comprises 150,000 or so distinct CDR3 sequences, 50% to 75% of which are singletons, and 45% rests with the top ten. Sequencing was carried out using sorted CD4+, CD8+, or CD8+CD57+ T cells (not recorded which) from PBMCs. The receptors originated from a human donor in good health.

The CDR3 bases are TGTGCTAGTGGTTCCCTAGCGGGAATGGATGAGCAGTTCTTC. It translates to CASGSLAGMDEQFF. The chain employs TRBV12-3 or TRBV12-4 and TRBJ2-1, with TRBD2 matching 9 bases. CDR3 size: 14 residues.

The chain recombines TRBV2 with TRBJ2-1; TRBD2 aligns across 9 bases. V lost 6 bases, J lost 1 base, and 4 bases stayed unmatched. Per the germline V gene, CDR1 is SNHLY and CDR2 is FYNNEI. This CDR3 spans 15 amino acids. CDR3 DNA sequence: TGTGCCAGCAGGACGCGGGGGGGGTCCTACAATGAGCAGTTCTTC. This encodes CASRTRGGSYNEQFF.

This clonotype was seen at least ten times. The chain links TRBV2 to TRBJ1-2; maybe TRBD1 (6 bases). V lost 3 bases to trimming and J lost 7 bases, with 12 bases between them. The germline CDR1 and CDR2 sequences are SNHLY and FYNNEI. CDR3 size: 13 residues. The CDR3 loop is CASSDTGSPGYTF. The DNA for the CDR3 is TGTGCCAGCAGTGATACAGGGTCACCTGGCTACACCTTC. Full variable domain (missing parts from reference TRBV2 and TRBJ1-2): EPEVTQTPSHQVTQMGQEVILRCVPISNHLYFYWYRQILGQKVEFLVSFYNNEISEKSEIFDDQFSVERPDGSNFTLKIRSTKLEDSAMYFCASSDTGSPGYTFGSGTRLTVV.

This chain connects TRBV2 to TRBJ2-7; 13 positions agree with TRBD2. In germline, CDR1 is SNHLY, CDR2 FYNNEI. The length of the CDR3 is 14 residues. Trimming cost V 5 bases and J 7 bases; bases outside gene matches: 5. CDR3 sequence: CASSWTSGRGEQYF. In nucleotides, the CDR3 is TGTGCCAGCAGTTGGACTAGCGGGAGAGGTGAGCAGTACTTC.

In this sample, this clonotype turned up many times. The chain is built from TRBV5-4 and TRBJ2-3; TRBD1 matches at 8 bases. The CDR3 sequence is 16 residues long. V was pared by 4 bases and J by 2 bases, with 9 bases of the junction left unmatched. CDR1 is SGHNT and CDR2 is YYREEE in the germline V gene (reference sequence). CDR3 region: CASSRDRDRYTDTQYF. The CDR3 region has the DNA TGTGCCAGCAGCAGAGACCGGGACAGGTACACAGATACGCAGTATTTT.

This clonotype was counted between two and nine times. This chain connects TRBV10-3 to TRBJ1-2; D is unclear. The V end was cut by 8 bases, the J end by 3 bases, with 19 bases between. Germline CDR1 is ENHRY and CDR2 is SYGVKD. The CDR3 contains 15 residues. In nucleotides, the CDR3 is TGTGCCATCCGGGCTAATGGCAGTGAGTACTATGGCTACACCTTC. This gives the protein CAIRANGSEYYGYTF.

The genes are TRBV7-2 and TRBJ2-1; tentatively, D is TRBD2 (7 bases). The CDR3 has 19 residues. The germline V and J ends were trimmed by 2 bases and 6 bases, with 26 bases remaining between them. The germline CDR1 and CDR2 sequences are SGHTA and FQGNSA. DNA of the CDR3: TGTGCCAGCAGCTTAAAACGGGCGGGGGCTACTTTAAGTGGCAATGAGCAGTTCTTC. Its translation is CASSLKRAGATLSGNEQFF.

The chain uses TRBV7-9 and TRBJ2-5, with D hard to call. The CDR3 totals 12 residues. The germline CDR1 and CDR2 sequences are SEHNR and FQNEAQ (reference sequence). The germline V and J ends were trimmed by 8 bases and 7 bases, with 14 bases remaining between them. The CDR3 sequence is CASRTATGTQYF. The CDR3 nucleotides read TGTGCCAGCCGGACGGCCACGGGGACCCAGTACTTC.

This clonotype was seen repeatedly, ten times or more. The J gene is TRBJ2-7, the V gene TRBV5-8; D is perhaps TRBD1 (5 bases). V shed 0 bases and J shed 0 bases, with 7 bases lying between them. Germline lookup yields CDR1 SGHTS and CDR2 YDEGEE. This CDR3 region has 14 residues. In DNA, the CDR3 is TGTGCCAGCAGCTTGGAAGACAGCTCCTACGAGCAGTACTTC. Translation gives CASSLEDSSYEQYF.

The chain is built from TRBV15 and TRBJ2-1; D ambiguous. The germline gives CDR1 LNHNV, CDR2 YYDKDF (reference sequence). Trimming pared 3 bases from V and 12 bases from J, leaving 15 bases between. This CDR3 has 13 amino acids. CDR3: CATSRGSYDGQFF. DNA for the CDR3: TGTGCCACCAGCAGGGGCTCCTACGATGGGCAGTTCTTC.

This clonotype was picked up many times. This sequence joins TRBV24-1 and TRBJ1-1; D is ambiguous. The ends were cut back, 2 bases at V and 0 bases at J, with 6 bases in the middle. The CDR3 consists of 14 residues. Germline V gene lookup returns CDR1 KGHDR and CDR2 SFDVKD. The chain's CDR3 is CATSDSGLNTEAFF. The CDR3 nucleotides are TGTGCCACCAGTGATTCAGGCCTGAACACTGAAGCTTTCTTT.

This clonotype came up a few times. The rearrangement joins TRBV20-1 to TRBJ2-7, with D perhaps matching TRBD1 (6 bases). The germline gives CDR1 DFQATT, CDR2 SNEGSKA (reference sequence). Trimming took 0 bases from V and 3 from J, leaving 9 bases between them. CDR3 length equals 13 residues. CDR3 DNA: TGCAGTGCTAGAGATCAGGGGAGCTACGAGCAGTACTTC. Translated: CSARDQGSYEQYF.

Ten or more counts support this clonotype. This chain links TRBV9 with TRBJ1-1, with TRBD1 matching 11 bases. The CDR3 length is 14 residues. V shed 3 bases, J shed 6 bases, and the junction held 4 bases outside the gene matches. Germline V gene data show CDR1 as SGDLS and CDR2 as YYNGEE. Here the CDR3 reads CASSGDRGYSEAFF. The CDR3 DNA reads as TGTGCCAGCAGCGGGGACAGGGGGTACTCTGAAGCTTTCTTT.

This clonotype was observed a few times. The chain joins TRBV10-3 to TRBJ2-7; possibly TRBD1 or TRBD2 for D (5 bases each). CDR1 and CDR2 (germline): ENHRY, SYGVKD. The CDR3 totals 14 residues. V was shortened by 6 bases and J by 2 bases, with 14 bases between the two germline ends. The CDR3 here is CAIRSGTEPYEQYF. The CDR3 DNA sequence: TGTGCCATCAGATCCGGGACGGAACCCTACGAGCAGTACTTC.

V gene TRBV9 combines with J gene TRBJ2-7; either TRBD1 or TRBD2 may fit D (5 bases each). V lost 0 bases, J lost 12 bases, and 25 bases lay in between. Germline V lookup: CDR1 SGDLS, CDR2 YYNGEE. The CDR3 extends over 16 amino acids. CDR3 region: CASSVGGYQEAAEGYF. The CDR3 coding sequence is TGTGCCAGCAGCGTAGGGGGGTATCAGGAGGCGGCCGAGGGGTACTTC.

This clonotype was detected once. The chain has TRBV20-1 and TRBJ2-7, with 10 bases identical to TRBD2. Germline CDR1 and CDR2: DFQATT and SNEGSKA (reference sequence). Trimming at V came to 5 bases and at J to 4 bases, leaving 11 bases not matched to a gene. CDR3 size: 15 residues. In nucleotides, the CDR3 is TGCAGTGCTTGGACCAGCGGGGGGGTCGTATACGAGCAGTACTTC. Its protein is CSAWTSGGVVYEQYF.

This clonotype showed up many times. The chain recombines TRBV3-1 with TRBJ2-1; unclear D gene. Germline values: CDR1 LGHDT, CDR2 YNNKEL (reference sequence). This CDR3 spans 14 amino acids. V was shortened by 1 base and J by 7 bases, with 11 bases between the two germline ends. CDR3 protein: CASSQVDRRNEQFF. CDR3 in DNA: TGTGCCAGCAGCCAAGTAGATCGGCGGAATGAGCAGTTCTTC.

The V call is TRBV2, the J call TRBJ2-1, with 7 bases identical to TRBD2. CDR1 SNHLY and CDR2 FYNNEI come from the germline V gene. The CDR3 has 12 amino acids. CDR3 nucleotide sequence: TGTGCTCTAGCGGAAGCATACAATGAGCAGTTCTTC. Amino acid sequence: CALAEAYNEQFF.

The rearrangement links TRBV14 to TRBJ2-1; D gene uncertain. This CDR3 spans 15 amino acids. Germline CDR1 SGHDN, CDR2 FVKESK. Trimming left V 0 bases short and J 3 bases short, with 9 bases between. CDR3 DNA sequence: TGTGCCAGCAGCCAAGAAGGCAGATACTACAATGAGCAGTTCTTC. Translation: CASSQEGRYYNEQFF.

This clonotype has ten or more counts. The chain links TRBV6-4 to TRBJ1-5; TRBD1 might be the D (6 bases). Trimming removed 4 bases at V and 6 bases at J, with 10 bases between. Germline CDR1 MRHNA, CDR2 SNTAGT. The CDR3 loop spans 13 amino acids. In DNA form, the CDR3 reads TGTGCCAGCAGTGGGGGGGCAAGTCAGCCCCAGCATTTT. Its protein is CASSGGASQPQHF.

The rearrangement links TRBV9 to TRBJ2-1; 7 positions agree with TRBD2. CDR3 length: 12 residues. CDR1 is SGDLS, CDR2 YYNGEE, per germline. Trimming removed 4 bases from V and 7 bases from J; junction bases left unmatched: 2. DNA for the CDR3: TGTGCCAGCAGCCCCGGGGGGAATGAGCAGTTCTTC. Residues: CASSPGGNEQFF.

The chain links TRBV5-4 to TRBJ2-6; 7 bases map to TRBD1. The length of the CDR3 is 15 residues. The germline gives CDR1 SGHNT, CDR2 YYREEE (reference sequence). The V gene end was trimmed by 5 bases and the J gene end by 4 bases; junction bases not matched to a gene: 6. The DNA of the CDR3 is TGTGCCAGCAGGTTTGACAGGGTCGGGGCCAACGTCCTGACTTTC. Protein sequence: CASRFDRVGANVLTF.

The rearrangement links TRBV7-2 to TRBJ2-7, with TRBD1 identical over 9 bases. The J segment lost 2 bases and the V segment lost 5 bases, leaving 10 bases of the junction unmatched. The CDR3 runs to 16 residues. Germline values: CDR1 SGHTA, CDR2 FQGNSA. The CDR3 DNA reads TGTGCCAGCAGCCGCCTCGGGACAGGGTATCCCTACGAGCAGTACTTC. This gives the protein CASSRLGTGYPYEQYF.

The CDR3 nucleotides are TGTGCCTGGAGTGTCCGAGGCACAGATACGCAGTATTTT. This codes for CAWSVRGTDTQYF. V gene TRBV30 combines with J gene TRBJ2-3, with D hard to call. This CDR3 has 13 amino acids. Trimming stripped 0 bases from V and 1 base from J, with 5 bases between. Germline CDR1 GTSNPN, CDR2 SVGIG (reference sequence).

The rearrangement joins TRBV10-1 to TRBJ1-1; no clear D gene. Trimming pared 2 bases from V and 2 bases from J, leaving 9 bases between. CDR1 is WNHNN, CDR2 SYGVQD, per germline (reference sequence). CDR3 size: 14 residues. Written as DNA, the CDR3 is TGCGCCAGCAGTGAGAGCAGACGAAACACTGAAGCTTTCTTT. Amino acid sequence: CASSESRRNTEAFF.

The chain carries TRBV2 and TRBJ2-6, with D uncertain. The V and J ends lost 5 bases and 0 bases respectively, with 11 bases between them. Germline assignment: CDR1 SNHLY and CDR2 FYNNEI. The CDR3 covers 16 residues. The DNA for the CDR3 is TGTGCCAGCAGTCCGAGACGGATCTCTGGGGCCAACGTCCTGACTTTC. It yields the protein CASSPRRISGANVLTF.

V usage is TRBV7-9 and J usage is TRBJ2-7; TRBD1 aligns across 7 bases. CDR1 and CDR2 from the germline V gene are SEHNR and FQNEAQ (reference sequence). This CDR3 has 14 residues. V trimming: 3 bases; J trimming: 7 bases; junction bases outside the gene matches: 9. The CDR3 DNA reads TGTGCCAGCAGCTTGGAACAGGGGTTGGGGGAGCAGTACTTC. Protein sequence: CASSLEQGLGEQYF.

The DNA of the CDR3 is TGTGCCACAGGACCCTCGGGGCCGATCATGAAACACAATGAGCAGTTCTTC. This translates into CATGPSGPIMKHNEQFF. The gene calls are TRBV24-1 and TRBJ2-1; D is tentatively TRBD1 or TRBD2 (5 bases each). V gave up 10 bases and J gave up 5 bases, with 26 bases separating them. The CDR3 is made up of 17 amino acids. CDR1 is KGHDR and CDR2 is SFDVKD in the germline V gene.